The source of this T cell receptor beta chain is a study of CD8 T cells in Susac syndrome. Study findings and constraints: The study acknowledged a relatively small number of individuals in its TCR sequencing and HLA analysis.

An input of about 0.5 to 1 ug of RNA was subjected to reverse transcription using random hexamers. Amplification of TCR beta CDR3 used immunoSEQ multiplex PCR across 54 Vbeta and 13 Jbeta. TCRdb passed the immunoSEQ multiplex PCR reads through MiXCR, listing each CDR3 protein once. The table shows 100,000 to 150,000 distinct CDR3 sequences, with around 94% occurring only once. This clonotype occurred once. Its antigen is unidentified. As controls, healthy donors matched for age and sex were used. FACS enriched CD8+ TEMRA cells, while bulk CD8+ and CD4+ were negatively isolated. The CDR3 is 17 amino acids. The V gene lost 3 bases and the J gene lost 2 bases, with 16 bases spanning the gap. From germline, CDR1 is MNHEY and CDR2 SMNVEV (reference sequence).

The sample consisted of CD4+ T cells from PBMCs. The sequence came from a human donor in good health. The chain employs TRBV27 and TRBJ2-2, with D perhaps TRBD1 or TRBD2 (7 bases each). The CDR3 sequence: CASSFALGGGNTGELFF. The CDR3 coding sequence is TGTGCCAGCAGTTTTGCCCTGGGAGGGGGCAACACCGGGGAGCTGTTTTTT.